This T cell receptor (beta chain) was sequenced during a study of OX40 agonist ivuxolimab in advanced cancers. This table comes from immunoSEQ multiplex PCR, and its TCRdb copy is limited to in-frame clones, with some not included. The sample holds 25,000 to 30,000 clones; 82% are singletons and the top ten take approximately 20%. CDR3 length: 15 amino acids. V gave up 5 bases and J gave up 2 bases, with 15 bases separating them. The germline V gene has CDR1 SEHNR and CDR2 FQNEAQ (reference sequence). About this clone: Antigen unknown.

The study's findings and limits: No antigen was identified for the clonally expanded peripheral T cells. More expanded clones were seen, on average, in CD8+ T cells than in CD4+.

This chain joins TRBV7-9 and TRBJ2-5; a possible D gene is TRBD2 (5 bases). The clonotype originates from an adult with an advanced solid tumor such as melanoma, head and neck, liver or kidney cancer. The source material was CD4+ or CD8+ T cells sorted from blood, sampled in a trial of the OX40 agonist ivuxolimab. Here the CDR3 DNA reads TGTGCCAGCAGCGACCACGCGTGGGAGCAAGAGACCCAGTACTTC. As protein: CASSDHAWEQETQYF.